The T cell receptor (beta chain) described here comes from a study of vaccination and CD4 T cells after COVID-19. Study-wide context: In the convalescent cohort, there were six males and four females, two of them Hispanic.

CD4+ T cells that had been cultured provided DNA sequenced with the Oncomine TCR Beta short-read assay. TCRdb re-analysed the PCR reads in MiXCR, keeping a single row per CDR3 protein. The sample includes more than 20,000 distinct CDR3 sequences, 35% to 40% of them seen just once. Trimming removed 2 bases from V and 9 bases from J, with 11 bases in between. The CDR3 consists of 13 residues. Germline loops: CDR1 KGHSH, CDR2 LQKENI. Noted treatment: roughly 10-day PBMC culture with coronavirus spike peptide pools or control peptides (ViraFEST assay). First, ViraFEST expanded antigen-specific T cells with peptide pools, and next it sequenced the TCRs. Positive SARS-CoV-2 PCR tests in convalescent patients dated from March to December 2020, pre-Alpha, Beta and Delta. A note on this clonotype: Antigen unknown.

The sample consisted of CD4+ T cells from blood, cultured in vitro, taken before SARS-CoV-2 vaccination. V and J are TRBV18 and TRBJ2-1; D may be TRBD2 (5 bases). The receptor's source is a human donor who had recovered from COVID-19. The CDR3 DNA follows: TGTGCCAGCTCACCAAGTCTAGCTAGTGAGCAGTTCTTC. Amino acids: CASSPSLASEQFF.